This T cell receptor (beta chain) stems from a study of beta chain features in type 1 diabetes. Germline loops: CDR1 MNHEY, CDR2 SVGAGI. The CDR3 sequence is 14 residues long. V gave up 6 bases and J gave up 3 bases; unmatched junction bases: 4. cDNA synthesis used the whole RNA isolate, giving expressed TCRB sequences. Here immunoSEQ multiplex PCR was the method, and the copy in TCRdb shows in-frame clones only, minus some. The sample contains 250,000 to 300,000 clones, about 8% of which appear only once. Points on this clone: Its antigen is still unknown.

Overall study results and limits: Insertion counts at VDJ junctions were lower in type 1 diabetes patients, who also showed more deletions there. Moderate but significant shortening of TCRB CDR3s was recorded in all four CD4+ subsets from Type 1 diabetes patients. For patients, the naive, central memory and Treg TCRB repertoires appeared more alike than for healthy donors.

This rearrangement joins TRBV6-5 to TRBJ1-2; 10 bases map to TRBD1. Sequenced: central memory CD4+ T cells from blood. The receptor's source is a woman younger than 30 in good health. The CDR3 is CASSPGQGHYGYTF. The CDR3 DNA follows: TGTGCCAGCAGCCCGGGACAGGGGCACTATGGCTACACCTTC.